A single sample is the source of the 27 T cell receptor beta chains below, sequenced in a study of T cell responses to AZD1222 COVID-19 vaccine. Using immunoSEQ multiplex PCR, the repertoire was profiled, and TCRdb retains in-frame clones only, with some absent. The data contain under 140,000 clones, around 93% of them singletons. Source: peripheral blood, taken on day 0 of AZD1222 vaccination. The source of these receptors is an adult in good health.

This chain uses TRBV14 with TRBJ2-2; D may match TRBD1 or TRBD2 (5 bases each). The germline gives CDR1 SGHDN, CDR2 FVKESK. This CDR3 contains 13 residues. V lost 4 bases and J 4 bases, leaving 7 bases between the germline ends. CDR3 bases: TGTGCCAGCAGCCGGGGGACCACCGGGGAGCTGTTTTTT. It yields the protein CASSRGTTGELFF.

The J gene is TRBJ2-7, the V gene TRBV19, with 8 bases matching TRBD2. Germline V gives CDR1 LNHDA, CDR2 SQIVND (reference sequence). J gave up 2 bases and V 1 base, and 4 bases lay outside the gene matches. The CDR3 has 15 amino acids. This CDR3 is CASSIAAGGAYEQYF. In nucleotides, the CDR3 is TGTGCCAGTAGTATAGCGGCGGGGGGCGCCTACGAGCAGTACTTC.

The chain employs TRBV5-6 and TRBJ2-1, with D tentatively TRBD1 or TRBD2 (5 bases each). Trimming took off 4 bases at V and 4 bases at J, with 12 bases between the two ends. The CDR3 length is 14 residues. The germline CDR1 and CDR2 sequences are SGHDT and YYEEEE. CDR3 sequence (DNA): TGTGCCAGCAGCATAACGGGACGGTACAATGAGCAGTTCTTC. This sequence encodes CASSITGRYNEQFF.

The V gene is TRBV28, the J gene TRBJ1-6; D not resolved. The V end lost 6 bases, the J end lost 5 bases, and 5 bases lay between the germline ends. The CDR3 has 12 amino acids. Germline lookup yields CDR1 MDHEN and CDR2 SYDVKM. CDR3 loop: CASRVNNSPLHF. DNA for the CDR3: TGTGCCAGCAGGGTCAATAATTCACCCCTCCACTTT.

The V call is TRBV27, the J call TRBJ1-1; D not certain. V lost 7 bases to trimming and J lost 8 bases, with 11 bases between them. Germline CDR1 reads MNHEY; CDR2 reads SMNVEV (reference sequence). The CDR3 consists of 11 residues. The CDR3 DNA reads as TGTGCCAGCATGGGTCCGGAAGAAGCTTTCTTT. Translation gives CASMGPEEAFF.

This chain joins TRBV5-1 and TRBJ2-5; TRBD2 matches at 9 bases. CDR1 and CDR2 from the germline V gene are SGHRS and YFSETQ. The V segment lost 0 bases and the J segment 4 bases; nucleotides outside the gene matches: 7. CDR3 length equals 16 residues. For the CDR3, the DNA is TGCGCCAGCAGCTTGGGTTATCGCGGGGGGGCAGAGACCCAGTACTTC. As protein: CASSLGYRGGAETQYF.

This sequence joins TRBV28 and TRBJ2-7; 7 nucleotides align to TRBD1. The CDR3 loop spans 12 amino acids. V lost 7 bases, J lost 4 bases, and 4 bases stayed unmatched. CDR1 is MDHEN, CDR2 SYDVKM, per germline. This CDR3 reads CASTKTGYEQYF. In DNA, the CDR3 is TGTGCCAGCACCAAGACAGGGTACGAGCAGTACTTC.

The J gene is TRBJ2-1, the V gene TRBV28; 8 bases fit TRBD1. The germline gives CDR1 MDHEN, CDR2 SYDVKM. The V and J ends lost 5 bases and 9 bases, in that order; junction bases with no gene match: 12. The CDR3 has 15 residues. CDR3 amino acids: CASSPPGTGVGEQFF. In nucleotides, the CDR3 is TGTGCCAGCAGTCCTCCCGGGACAGGAGTAGGTGAGCAGTTCTTC.

The chain is built from TRBV6-6 and TRBJ2-5; 7 bases line up with TRBD1. The CDR3 runs 16 residues. The germline V gene has CDR1 MNHNY and CDR2 SVGAGI (reference sequence). With 4 bases clipped from V and 5 bases from J, the junction kept 13 bases outside the gene matches. The CDR3 region has the DNA TGTGCCAGCAGTTCGCGACAGGGTCTCGGTTTGGAGACCCAGTACTTC. This sequence encodes CASSSRQGLGLETQYF.

The chain links TRBV5-1 to TRBJ1-1; D gene ambiguous. V lost 4 bases, J lost 0 bases, and 19 bases lay in between. Germline V CDR1 and CDR2: SGHRS, YFSETQ. The CDR3 runs 17 residues. In DNA form, the CDR3 reads TGCGCCAGCAGCCAGGCGGGGATAATATCCCTGAACACTGAAGCTTTCTTT. It codes for CASSQAGIISLNTEAFF.

The chain carries TRBV5-4 and TRBJ2-7; D is undetermined. The CDR3 length is 14 residues. The V end lost 0 bases, the J end lost 0 bases, and 7 bases lay between the germline ends. Per the germline V gene, CDR1 is SGHNT and CDR2 is YYREEE (reference sequence). As DNA, the CDR3 is TGTGCCAGCAGCTTGGGAGGTGTCTCCTACGAGCAGTACTTC. Translating it yields CASSLGGVSYEQYF.

CDR3 in DNA: TGTGCCAGCAGCTTGTCGCCAGGGCACTCTGGAAACACCATATATTTT. Protein product: CASSLSPGHSGNTIYF. This rearrangement joins TRBV5-6 to TRBJ1-3; weak D call: TRBD1 (5 bases). The CDR3 contains 16 residues. Germline V lookup: CDR1 SGHDT, CDR2 YYEEEE. V lost 1 base, J lost 0 bases, and 11 bases lay in between.

The chain carries TRBV6-6 and TRBJ2-1; D not resolved. With 4 bases removed from V and 8 bases from J, the gap between germline ends came to 6 bases. The CDR3 runs to 11 residues. Germline assignment: CDR1 MNHNY and CDR2 SVGAGI (reference sequence). CDR3 sequence (DNA): TGTGCCAGCAGTTTTCTAGATGAGCAGTTCTTC. Its protein is CASSFLDEQFF.

The V and J genes are TRBV25-1 and TRBJ2-1; no reliable D call. The CDR3 is made up of 12 amino acids. V lost 5 bases, J lost 4 bases, and 6 bases lay in between. CDR1 is MGHDK, CDR2 SYGVNS, per germline. DNA of the CDR3: TGTGCCAGCAGTTGGCAGTACAATGAGCAGTTCTTC. It encodes CASSWQYNEQFF.

The chain recombines TRBV6-4 with TRBJ2-1; 10 bases line up with TRBD2. The V gene's germline CDR1 is MRHNA and CDR2 SNTAGT. The CDR3 extends over 15 amino acids. The V and J ends lost 4 bases and 0 bases, in that order; junction bases with no gene match: 0. The CDR3 DNA is TGTGCCAGCAGTGGGACTAGCGGCTCCTACAATGAGCAGTTCTTC. This sequence encodes CASSGTSGSYNEQFF.

The chain carries TRBV28 and TRBJ2-1, with TRBD1 as a possible D gene (6 bases). V lost 7 bases and J 5 bases, leaving 9 bases between the germline ends. The CDR3 is 12 amino acids. Germline lookup yields CDR1 MDHEN and CDR2 SYDVKM. CDR3: CASKAGDNEQFF. DNA of the CDR3: TGTGCCAGCAAGGCAGGGGACAATGAGCAGTTCTTC.

The rearrangement links TRBV19 to TRBJ1-5, with D possibly TRBD1 on 6 matching bases. The V gene lost 10 bases and the J gene lost 6 bases, with 16 bases spanning the gap. Per the germline V gene, CDR1 is LNHDA and CDR2 is SQIVND (reference sequence). The CDR3 consists of 13 residues. The CDR3 coding sequence is TGTGCCACCCGGGCGAGGGGGGGTCAGCCCCAGCATTTT. Translating gives CATRARGGQPQHF. The full variable domain, with the rest looked up from reference TRBV19 and TRBJ1-5, is DGGITQSPKYLFRKEGQNVTLSCEQNLNHDAMYWYRQDPGQGLRLIYYSQIVNDFQKGDIAEGYSVSREKKESFPLTVTSAQKNPTAFYLCATRARGGQPQHFGDGTRLSIL.

This sequence joins TRBV19 and TRBJ1-6; D not resolved. The CDR3 loop spans 16 amino acids. Trimming stripped 5 bases from V and 8 bases from J, with 19 bases between. The germline gives CDR1 LNHDA, CDR2 SQIVND (reference sequence). CDR3 bases: TGTGCCAGTAGTCCCCTCCCCCCGCTTATGGATTCACCCCTCCACTTT. Protein product: CASSPLPPLMDSPLHF.

The chain employs TRBV2 and TRBJ1-6; no clear D. Germline V gives CDR1 SNHLY, CDR2 FYNNEI. The V gene lost 6 bases and the J gene lost 0 bases, with 27 bases spanning the gap. This CDR3 contains 21 residues. CDR3: CASSETDPSSFLSSYNSPLHF. The CDR3, as DNA: TGTGCCAGCAGCGAAACCGATCCGTCGTCCTTTCTAAGCTCCTATAATTCACCCCTCCACTTT. Complete variable domain (other parts from reference TRBV2 and TRBJ1-6): EPEVTQTPSHQVTQMGQEVILRCVPISNHLYFYWYRQILGQKVEFLVSFYNNEISEKSEIFDDQFSVERPDGSNFTLKIRSTKLEDSAMYFCASSETDPSSFLSSYNSPLHFGNGTRLTVT.

The CDR3 here is CAWSVQGVHTDTQYF. The CDR3 DNA sequence: TGTGCCTGGAGTGTCCAGGGAGTTCATACAGATACGCAGTATTTT. V and J are TRBV30 and TRBJ2-3; D tentatively fits TRBD1 or TRBD2 (5 bases each). This CDR3 has 15 residues. V lost 0 bases and J lost 3, with 13 bases in between. Looked up from germline, CDR1 is GTSNPN and CDR2 is SVGIG (reference sequence).

This chain joins TRBV27 and TRBJ1-1; 7 bases are shared with TRBD1. This CDR3 contains 11 residues. CDR1 and CDR2 from the germline V gene are MNHEY and SMNVEV (reference sequence). Trimming cost V 8 bases and J 7 bases; bases outside gene matches: 4. The CDR3, as DNA: TGTGCCAGCCTAGGGGGCCGTGAAGCTTTCTTT. The encoded protein is CASLGGREAFF.

The chain couples TRBV11-3 to TRBJ2-2; D might be TRBD2 (5 bases). The CDR3 extends over 14 amino acids. Germline CDR1 reads SGHNT; CDR2 reads YENEEA. V shed 0 bases and J shed 6 bases, with 8 bases lying between them. This CDR3 reads CASSLDTSPGELFF. The CDR3 bases are TGTGCCAGCAGCTTAGACACTAGTCCCGGGGAGCTGTTTTTT.

The chain is built from TRBV4-2 and TRBJ2-5; TRBD2 agrees at 8 bases. This CDR3 region has 15 residues. In germline, CDR1 is LGHNA, CDR2 YNFKEQ. Germline trimming cut 1 base from V and 5 bases from J; bases unmatched to any gene: 6. CDR3 sequence (DNA): TGTGCCAGCAGCCAAGCAGCGGGGGTAGGCGAGACCCAGTACTTC. It translates to CASSQAAGVGETQYF.

The V call is TRBV10-1, the J call TRBJ1-6; perhaps TRBD1 as D (5 bases). V gave up 5 bases and J gave up 6 bases, with 8 bases separating them. CDR3 length: 13 residues. The germline gives CDR1 WNHNN, CDR2 SYGVQD (reference sequence). This CDR3 is CASSPGSNSPLHF. The CDR3 coding sequence is TGCGCCAGCAGTCCAGGGTCTAATTCACCCCTCCACTTT.

The chain combines TRBV24-1 with TRBJ2-1, with TRBD1 identical over 10 bases. V lost 4 bases, J lost 1 base, and 6 bases stayed unmatched. This CDR3 is 17 amino acids long. Germline values: CDR1 KGHDR, CDR2 SFDVKD. The CDR3 sequence is CATSDRRQGASYNEQFF. The CDR3 coding sequence is TGTGCCACCAGTGACCGAAGACAGGGGGCTTCCTACAATGAGCAGTTCTTC.

V gene TRBV7-4 combines with J gene TRBJ2-7; 9 bases line up with TRBD1. V gave up 1 base and J gave up 0 bases; unmatched junction bases: 10. The CDR3 runs 18 residues. The germline CDR1 and CDR2 sequences are SGHVT and SQSDAQ. CDR3 sequence: CASSLVRTGADLSYEQYF. DNA for the CDR3: TGTGCCAGCAGCTTAGTGCGGACAGGGGCCGATCTCTCCTACGAGCAGTACTTC.

Only a few counts were recorded for this clone. The chain combines TRBV24-1 with TRBJ1-6; D is unresolved. CDR1 is KGHDR and CDR2 is SFDVKD in the germline V gene. Trimming cost V 9 bases and J 7 bases, with 9 bases left between them. CDR3 length: 12 residues. The CDR3 DNA follows: TGTGCCACCTCTTTCGGGAATTCACCCCTCCACTTT. Translation gives CATSFGNSPLHF.